This TCR beta chain comes out of a study of control samples from healthy donors and cancer patients. Generated by immunoSEQ multiplex PCR, the TCRdb table keeps only in-frame clones and is missing some. The table lists about 130,000 clones, approximately 91% of them singletons. V shed 5 bases and J 4 bases; nucleotides not matched to a gene: 7. The CDR3 has 14 residues. Germline assignment: CDR1 SNHLY and CDR2 FYNNEI. The sequenced material came from blood. The rearrangement links TRBV2 to TRBJ1-2; 7 positions agree with TRBD1. This clonotype was obtained from a man aged 50-60 years in good health. In nucleotides, the CDR3 is TGTGCCAGCAGTCCGACAGGGTTTGGCTATGGCTACACCTTC. Its translation is CASSPTGFGYGYTF.